This T cell receptor (beta chain) was sequenced for a study of blood T cell repertoires in COVID-19. CDR1 MNHEY and CDR2 SVGAGI come from the germline V gene. The CDR3 sequence is 13 residues long. After removal of 6 bases from V and 7 bases from J, the junction contained 4 bases not matched to a gene. Sequencing used immunoSEQ multiplex PCR; TCRdb keeps in-frame clones, though not all of them. There are 140,000 to 150,000 clones in the sample; 84% occur only once, and approximately 3% lies in the top ten. The chain joins TRBV6-5 to TRBJ2-1; 9 bases map to TRBD2. The sequencing input was PBMCs or T cells enriched from blood (not recorded which). This receptor was obtained from a woman in her fifties or sixties with acute COVID-19. The CDR3 DNA reads TGTGCCAGCAGACTAGCGGGTCGGAATGAGCAGTTCTTC. It yields the protein CASRLAGRNEQFF.